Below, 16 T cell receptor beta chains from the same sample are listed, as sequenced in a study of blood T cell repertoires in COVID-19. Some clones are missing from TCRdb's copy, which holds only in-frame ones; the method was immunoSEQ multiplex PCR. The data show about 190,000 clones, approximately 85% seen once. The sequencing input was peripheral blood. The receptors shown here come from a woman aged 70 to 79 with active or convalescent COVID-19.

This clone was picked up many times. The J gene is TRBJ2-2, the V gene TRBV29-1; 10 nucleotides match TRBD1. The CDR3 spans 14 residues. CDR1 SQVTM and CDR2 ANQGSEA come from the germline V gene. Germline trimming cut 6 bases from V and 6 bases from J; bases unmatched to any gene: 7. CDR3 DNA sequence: TGCAGCGTCACCGGACAGGGGGGGGCCGGGGAGCTGTTTTTT. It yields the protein CSVTGQGGAGELFF.

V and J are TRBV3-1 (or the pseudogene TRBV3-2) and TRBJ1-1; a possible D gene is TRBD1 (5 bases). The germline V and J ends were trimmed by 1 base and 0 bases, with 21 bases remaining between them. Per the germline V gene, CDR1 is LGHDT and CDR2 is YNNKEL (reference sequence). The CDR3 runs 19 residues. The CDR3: CASSQAWGGSRGMNTEAFF. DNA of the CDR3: TGTGCCAGCAGCCAAGCATGGGGGGGGTCGAGGGGAATGAACACTGAAGCTTTCTTT.

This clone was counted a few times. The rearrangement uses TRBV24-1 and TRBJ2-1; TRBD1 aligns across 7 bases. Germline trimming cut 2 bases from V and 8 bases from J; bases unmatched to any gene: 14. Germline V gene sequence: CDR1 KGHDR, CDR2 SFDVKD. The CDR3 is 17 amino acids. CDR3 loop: CATSDSLDRHRVYEQFF. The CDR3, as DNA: TGTGCCACCAGTGATTCCCTGGACAGGCATCGGGTCTATGAGCAGTTCTTC.

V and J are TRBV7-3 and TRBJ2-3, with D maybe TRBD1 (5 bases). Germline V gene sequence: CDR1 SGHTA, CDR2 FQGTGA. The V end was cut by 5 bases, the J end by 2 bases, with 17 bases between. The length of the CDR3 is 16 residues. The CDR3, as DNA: TGTGCCAGCAGCACCCTCCCTGGGGCCCCCACAGATACGCAGTATTTT. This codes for CASSTLPGAPTDTQYF.

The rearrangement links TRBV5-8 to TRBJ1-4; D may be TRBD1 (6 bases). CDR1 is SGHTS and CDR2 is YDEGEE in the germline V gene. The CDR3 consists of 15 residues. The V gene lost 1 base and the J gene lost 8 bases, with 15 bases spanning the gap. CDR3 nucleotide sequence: TGTGCCAGCAGCTTGTCGTGGGGGCTGGGCGAAAAACTGTTTTTT. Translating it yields CASSLSWGLGEKLFF. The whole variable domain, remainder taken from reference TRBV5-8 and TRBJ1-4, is EAGVTQSPTHLIKTRGQQATLRCSPISGHTSVYWYQQALGLGLQFLLWYDEGEERNRGNFPPRFSGRQFPNYSSELNVNALELEDSALYLCASSLSWGLGEKLFFGSGTQLSVL.

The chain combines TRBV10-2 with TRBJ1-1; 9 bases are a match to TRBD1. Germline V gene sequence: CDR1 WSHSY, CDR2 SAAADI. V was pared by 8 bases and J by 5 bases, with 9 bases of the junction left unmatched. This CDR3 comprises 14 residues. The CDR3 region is CASHRDREGTEAFF. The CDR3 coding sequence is TGCGCCAGCCATCGGGACAGGGAAGGGACTGAAGCTTTCTTT.

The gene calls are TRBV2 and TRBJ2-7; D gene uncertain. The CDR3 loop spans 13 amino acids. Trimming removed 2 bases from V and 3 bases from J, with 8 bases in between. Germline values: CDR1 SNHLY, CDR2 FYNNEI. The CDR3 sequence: CASSETQDYEQYF. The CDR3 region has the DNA TGTGCCAGCAGTGAAACCCAGGACTACGAGCAGTACTTC.

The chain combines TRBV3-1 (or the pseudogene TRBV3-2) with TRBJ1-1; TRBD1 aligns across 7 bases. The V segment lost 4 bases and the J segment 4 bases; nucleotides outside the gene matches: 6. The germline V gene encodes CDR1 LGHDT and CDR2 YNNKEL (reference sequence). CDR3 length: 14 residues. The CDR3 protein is CASSLGGTATEAFF. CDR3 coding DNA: TGTGCCAGCAGCCTGGGTGGGACAGCCACTGAAGCTTTCTTT.

This chain's CDR3 is CASSFAGGRYEQYF. The CDR3, as DNA: TGTGCCAGCAGTTTTGCGGGAGGGCGGTACGAGCAGTACTTC. J is TRBJ2-7 and V is TRBV27, with 9 bases fitting TRBD2. The CDR3 has 14 residues. CDR1 and CDR2 from the germline V gene are MNHEY and SMNVEV (reference sequence). The V gene end was trimmed by 3 bases and the J gene end by 4 bases; junction bases not matched to a gene: 4.

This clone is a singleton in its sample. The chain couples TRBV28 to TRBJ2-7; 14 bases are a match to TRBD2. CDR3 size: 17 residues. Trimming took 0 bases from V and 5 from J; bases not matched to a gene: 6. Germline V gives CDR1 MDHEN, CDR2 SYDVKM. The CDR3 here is CASSLWTSGRGIHEQYF. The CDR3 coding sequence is TGTGCCAGCAGTTTATGGACTAGCGGGAGGGGGATCCACGAGCAGTACTTC. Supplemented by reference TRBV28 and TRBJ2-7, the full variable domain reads DVKVTQSSRYLVKRTGEKVFLECVQDMDHENMFWYRQDPGLGLRLIYFSYDVKMKEKGDIPEGYSVSREKKERFSLILESASTNQTSMYLCASSLWTSGRGIHEQYFGPGTRLTVT.

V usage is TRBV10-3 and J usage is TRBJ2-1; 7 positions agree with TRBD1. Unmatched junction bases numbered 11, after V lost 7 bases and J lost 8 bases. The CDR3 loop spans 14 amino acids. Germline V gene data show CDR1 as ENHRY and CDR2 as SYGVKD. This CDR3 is CAIKSQGERDEQFF. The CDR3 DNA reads TGTGCCATCAAATCCCAGGGGGAACGAGATGAGCAGTTCTTC.

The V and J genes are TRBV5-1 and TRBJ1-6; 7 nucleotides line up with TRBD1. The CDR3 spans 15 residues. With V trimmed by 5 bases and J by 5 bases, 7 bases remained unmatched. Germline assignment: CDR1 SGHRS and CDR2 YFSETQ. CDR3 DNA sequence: TGCGCCAGCAGGGTGGCGGGACAGCATAATTCACCCCTCCACTTT. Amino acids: CASRVAGQHNSPLHF. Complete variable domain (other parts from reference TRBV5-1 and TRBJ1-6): KAGVTQTPRYLIKTRGQQVTLSCSPISGHRSVSWYQQTPGQGLQFLFEYFSETQRNKGNFPGRFSGRQFSNSRSEMNVSTLELGDSALYLCASRVAGQHNSPLHFGNGTRLTVT.

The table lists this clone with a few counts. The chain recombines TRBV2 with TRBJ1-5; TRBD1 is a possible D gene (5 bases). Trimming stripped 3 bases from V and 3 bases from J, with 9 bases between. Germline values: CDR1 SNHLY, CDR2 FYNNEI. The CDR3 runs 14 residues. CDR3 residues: CASSDDSINQPQHF. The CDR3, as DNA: TGTGCCAGCAGTGATGACAGTATCAATCAGCCCCAGCATTTT.

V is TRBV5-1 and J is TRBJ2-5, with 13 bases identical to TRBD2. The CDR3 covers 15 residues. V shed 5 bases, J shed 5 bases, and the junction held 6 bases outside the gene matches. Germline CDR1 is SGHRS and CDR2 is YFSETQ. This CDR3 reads CASSRRLAGGETQYF. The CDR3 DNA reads TGCGCCAGCAGTCGCAGACTAGCGGGAGGTGAGACCCAGTACTTC.

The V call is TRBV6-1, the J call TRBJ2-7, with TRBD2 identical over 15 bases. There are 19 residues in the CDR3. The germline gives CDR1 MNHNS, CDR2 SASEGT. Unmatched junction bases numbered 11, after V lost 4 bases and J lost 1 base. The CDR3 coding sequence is TGTGCCAGCAGTGTCGGCTGGACTAGCGGGAGGGCCCAATCCTACGAGCAGTACTTC. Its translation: CASSVGWTSGRAQSYEQYF.

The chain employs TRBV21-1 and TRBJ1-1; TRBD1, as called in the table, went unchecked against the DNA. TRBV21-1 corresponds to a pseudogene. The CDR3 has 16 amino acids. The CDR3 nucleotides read TGTGCCAGCAGCACCTGGACAGGGGGTTATACCACTGAAGCTTTCTTT. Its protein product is CASSTWTGGYTTEAFF.